The clone carrying this T cell receptor beta chain has ten or more counts. The entry originates in a study of blood T cells in healthy people across ages. A second PCR, run for roughly 7 to 11 cycles, used a sample-barcoded 5' primer plus a J-beta primer mix. Unique molecular identifiers of 12 random nucleotides labeled each cDNA. TCRdb redid the calling of the 5' RACE reads with MiXCR, one entry per CDR3 protein. The sample includes about 800,000 distinct CDR3 sequences, roughly 25% seen only once; the top ten take under 4.5%. The CDR3 is made up of 16 amino acids. With V trimmed by 3 bases and J by 1 base, 7 bases remained unmatched. Germline assignment: CDR1 ENHRY and CDR2 SYGVKD. The same specimen was also included in a second study, on T cells of mothers and their children.

This sequence joins TRBV10-3 and TRBJ2-5, with 8 bases matching TRBD2. The specimen sequenced was blood. This sequence originates from a boy aged 10-17 years in good health. CDR3 amino acids: CAISETLAGSQETQYF. CDR3 nucleotide sequence: TGTGCCATCAGTGAAACTCTAGCGGGTTCCCAAGAGACCCAGTACTTC.